Listed here are 9 T cell receptor beta chains from one sample, sequenced in a study of blood T cells in healthy people across ages. Next came a second PCR, run for about 6 to 12 cycles, which used a sample-barcoded 5' primer along with a J-beta primer mix. TCRdb fed the 5' RACE reads into MiXCR, producing one record per CDR3 protein. The top ten hold under 9.5% of the sample, which has fewer than 800,000 distinct CDR3 sequences, around 25% seen once. The sample also formed part of further work on T cells of mothers and their children.

The sequenced sample consisted of blood. The origin of the receptors is a boy younger than 18 in good health.

This chain links TRBV6-2 or TRBV6-3 with TRBJ1-1; a weak D match, TRBD1 (6 bases). V shed 2 bases and J shed 5 bases, with 12 bases lying between them. Germline V gene sequence: CDR1 MNHEY, CDR2 SVGEGT. The CDR3 has 14 amino acids. CDR3 in amino acids: CASSYQRGGTEAFF. CDR3 nucleotide sequence: TGTGCCAGCAGTTACCAGAGAGGGGGGACTGAAGCTTTCTTT.

The V call is TRBV5-1, the J call TRBJ2-7; 7 positions agree with TRBD2. Trimming at V came to 0 bases and at J to 6 bases, leaving 9 bases not matched to a gene. CDR1 is SGHRS, CDR2 YFSETQ, per germline. The CDR3 length is 15 residues. The CDR3 loop is CASSLGGGRTFEQYF. The CDR3 region has the DNA TGCGCCAGCAGCTTGGGCGGCGGGAGAACATTCGAGCAGTACTTC. Filled out from reference TRBV5-1 and TRBJ2-7, the complete variable domain reads KAGVTQTPRYLIKTRGQQVTLSCSPISGHRSVSWYQQTPGQGLQFLFEYFSETQRNKGNFPGRFSGRQFSNSRSEMNVSTLELGDSALYLCASSLGGGRTFEQYFGPGTRLTVT.

This clonotype was counted between two and nine times. The chain uses TRBV10-3 and TRBJ2-7; 7 bases align to TRBD1. Germline CDR1 reads ENHRY; CDR2 reads SYGVKD. The J segment lost 1 base and the V segment lost 0 bases, leaving 6 bases of the junction unmatched. The CDR3 length is 16 residues. The CDR3: CAISESGWGQSYEQYF. The CDR3 DNA follows: TGTGCCATCAGTGAGTCGGGGTGGGGACAGTCCTACGAGCAGTACTTC.

This clonotype was recorded a few times. The V call is TRBV7-2, the J call TRBJ2-7; 8 nucleotides line up with TRBD2. V shed 5 bases and J 5 bases; nucleotides not matched to a gene: 14. CDR1 SGHTA and CDR2 FQGNSA come from the germline V gene. The CDR3 spans 16 residues. CDR3 DNA sequence: TGTGCCAGCAGCATCGGAGTCGGGGGGGCCTTGGACGAGCAGTACTTC. This encodes CASSIGVGGALDEQYF.

The J gene is TRBJ2-3, the V gene TRBV7-3; D assignment may be TRBD1 or TRBD2 (6 bases each). Trimming shortened V by 1 base and J by 2 bases, and 10 bases separated the two germline ends. The CDR3 runs 15 residues. Germline lookup yields CDR1 SGHTA and CDR2 FQGTGA. CDR3 coding DNA: TGTGCCAGCAGCTTAAGGGGGGACAACACAGATACGCAGTATTTT. This sequence encodes CASSLRGDNTDTQYF.

This clonotype has just a few counts. The genes are TRBV9 and TRBJ2-5; weak D call: TRBD2 (6 bases). The end of the DNA aligns better with TRBJ2-1, so the J call may be wrong. The CDR3 loop spans 15 amino acids. Germline values: CDR1 SGDLS, CDR2 YYNGEE. CDR3: CASSVDGGPYNEQFF. In nucleotides, the CDR3 is TGTGCCAGCAGCGTAGACGGGGGACCTTACAATGAGCAGTTCTTC.

This clonotype was seen only a few times. The CDR3, as DNA: TGTGCCAGCAGCCCCCTCGTATGGACAGAGAACTACGAGCAGTACTTC. This codes for CASSPLVWTENYEQYF. The chain is built from TRBV7-9 and TRBJ2-5; the D gene is possibly TRBD1 (6 bases). The assigned J gene may be wrong: the sequence end matches TRBJ2-7 better. This CDR3 contains 16 residues. From germline, CDR1 is SEHNR and CDR2 FQNEAQ (reference sequence).

This chain joins TRBV4-2 and TRBJ1-5; TRBD1 might be the D (6 bases). The CDR3 is 15 amino acids. Deletions cut 4 bases from V and 0 bases from J, with 10 bases between. From germline, CDR1 is LGHNA and CDR2 YNFKEQ. CDR3 DNA sequence: TGTGCCAGCAGCCCGGGACACTATAGCAATCAGCCCCAGCATTTT. This gives the protein CASSPGHYSNQPQHF.

This clonotype turned up a few times. The gene calls are TRBV12-3 or TRBV12-4 and TRBJ1-2; D unclear. The CDR3 runs to 15 residues. Trimming removed 3 bases from V and 4 bases from J, with 15 bases in between. CDR3 in DNA: TGTGCCAGCAGTTTTATAGGGATTCGGGGCTATGGCTACACCTTC. The encoded protein is CASSFIGIRGYGYTF.